Listed below are T cell receptor beta chains from one sample, sequenced in a study of control samples from healthy donors and cancer patients. This table comes from immunoSEQ multiplex PCR, and its TCRdb copy is limited to in-frame clones, with some not included. The table shows around 81,000 clones, with just over 90% occurring only once. Sequenced material: blood. The receptors stem from a woman aged 30 to 39 in good health. Both conserved end residues are part of each CDR3. Fields, in order: D gene, V gene, J gene, clone size, CDR3 protein, CDR3 DNA. D genes are given only for firm matches. Only part of the rows carry a size: once, few, many, or a class if the clone is expanded.

>TRBD1|TRBV28|TRBJ2-7|NA
CASSSPMTGGTYEQYF
TGTGCCAGCAGTTCGCCAATGACAGGGGGGACCTACGAGCAGTACTTC
>NA|TRBV13|TRBJ2-3|NA
CASSLAGPTATDTQYF
TGTGCCAGCAGCTTAGCAGGGCCTACGGCCACAGATACGCAGTATTTT
>TRBD1|TRBV19|TRBJ2-7|NA
CASSIGAGTGIYEQYF
TGTGCCAGTAGTATAGGGGCCGGGACAGGGATTTACGAGCAGTACTTC
>NA|TRBV5-1|TRBJ1-2|NA
CASSFENIYGYTF
TGCGCCAGCAGCTTTGAGAATATCTATGGCTACACCTTC
>TRBD2|TRBV6-6|TRBJ2-7|NA
CASSYSETSGSYEQYF
TGTGCCAGCAGTTACTCGGAGACTAGCGGCTCCTACGAGCAGTACTTC
>NA|TRBV28|TRBJ2-7|NA
CASSLPNSYEQYF
TGTGCCAGCAGTTTACCAAATTCCTACGAGCAGTACTTC
>NA|TRBV10-3|TRBJ1-2|NA
CAISESSGEGYTF
TGTGCCATCAGTGAGTCTTCCGGGGAAGGCTACACCTTC
>TRBD1|TRBV2|TRBJ1-5|NA
CASRGQGNQPQHF
TGTGCCAGCAGAGGACAGGGGAATCAGCCCCAGCATTTT
>TRBD1|TRBV29-1|TRBJ1-2|few
CSVVGTGTAAGYGYTF
TGCAGCGTTGTGGGGACAGGGACCGCGGCTGGCTATGGCTACACCTTC
>TRBD1|TRBV18|TRBJ2-5|NA
CASSPRDSAQETQYF
TGTGCCAGCTCACCACGGGACAGCGCCCAAGAGACCCAGTACTTC
>NA|TRBV6-2/TRBV6-3|TRBJ2-3|once
CASSGREGLGTDTQYF
TGTGCCAGCAGTGGGCGGGAAGGGCTCGGCACAGATACGCAGTATTTT
>TRBD1|TRBV4-1|TRBJ2-7|NA
CASSQGDRAAYEQYF
TGCGCCAGCAGCCAAGGGGACAGGGCCGCCTACGAGCAGTACTTC
>NA|TRBV7-9|TRBJ1-2|NA
CASSLAGANYGYTF
TGTGCCAGCAGCTTAGCGGGAGCTAACTATGGCTACACCTTC
>TRBD1|TRBV7-9|TRBJ1-3|NA
CASSLTGQSYSGNTIYF
TGTGCCAGCAGCTTAACGGGACAGTCTTACTCTGGAAACACCATATATTTT
>TRBD1|TRBV28|TRBJ1-5|NA
CASSGRSGGRNQPQHF
TGTGCCAGCAGTGGACGCTCAGGGGGCCGCAATCAGCCCCAGCATTTT
>NA|TRBV27|TRBJ1-4|NA
CASSTGGNEKLFF
TGTGCCAGCAGCACAGGCGGGAATGAAAAACTGTTTTTT
>TRBD1|TRBV9|TRBJ1-1|NA
CASSANTGGISEAFF
TGTGCCAGCAGCGCAAACACAGGGGGCATCAGTGAAGCTTTCTTT
>TRBD1|TRBV3-1/TRBV3-2|TRBJ2-2|NA
CASSQGTGTGELFF
TGTGCCAGCAGCCAAGGGACAGGCACCGGGGAGCTGTTTTTT
>NA|TRBV7-8|TRBJ2-7|NA
CASSQDWLIYEQYF
TGTGCCAGCAGCCAAGACTGGCTAATCTACGAGCAGTACTTC
>TRBD1|TRBV5-1|TRBJ1-6|NA
CASSLEQGENSPLHF
TGCGCCAGCAGCTTGGAGCAGGGGGAAAATTCACCCCTCCACTTT
>TRBD1|TRBV19|TRBJ1-1|once
CASSIGDRNTEAFF
TGTGCCAGTAGTATAGGGGACAGGAACACTGAAGCTTTCTTT
>NA|TRBV28|TRBJ2-5|NA
CASSLRAGHKETQYF
TGTGCCAGCAGTTTGAGGGCAGGTCATAAGGAGACCCAGTACTTC
>NA|TRBV11-3|TRBJ2-1|NA
CASSLEGFGEQFF
TGTGCCAGCAGCTTAGAGGGGTTCGGTGAGCAGTTCTTC
>NA|TRBV27|TRBJ2-1|NA
CASSFLAPSLDEQFF
TGTGCCAGCAGTTTTTTAGCGCCAAGTTTGGATGAGCAGTTCTTC
>NA|TRBV6-5|TRBJ2-2|once
CASIHSPNTGELFF
TGTGCCAGCATACATTCGCCGAACACCGGGGAGCTGTTTTTT
>NA|TRBV19|TRBJ1-2|NA
CASSFDRRPDYGYTF
TGTGCCAGTAGTTTTGATAGACGGCCGGACTATGGCTACACCTTC
>NA|TRBV4-2|TRBJ1-4|medium-sized
CASSQDLAGLDEKLFF
TGTGCCAGCAGCCAAGATCTCGCAGGACTAGATGAAAAACTGTTTTTT
>TRBD2|TRBV10-3|TRBJ2-1|NA
CAIRQGLAGGPHNEQFF
TGTGCCATCAGACAGGGACTAGCGGGAGGGCCACACAATGAGCAGTTCTTC
>TRBD2|TRBV4-1|TRBJ2-7|once
CASSQVGTSGSSKQYF
TGCGCCAGCAGCCAAGTTGGGACTAGCGGGAGTAGCAAGCAGTACTTC
>NA|TRBV28|TRBJ1-5|NA
CASSFGGSNQPQHF
TGTGCCAGCAGTTTCGGGGGTAGCAATCAGCCCCAGCATTTT
>TRBD1|TRBV19|TRBJ1-6|NA
CASSLKMDRDNSPLHF
TGTGCCAGTAGCCTCAAGATGGACAGGGACAATTCACCCCTCCACTTT
>TRBD1|TRBV2|TRBJ1-5|NA
CASSSTGGDQPQHF
TGTGCCAGCAGTTCCACAGGGGGCGATCAGCCCCAGCATTTT
>NA|TRBV5-4|TRBJ2-2|NA
CASSLYTGELFF
TGTGCCAGCAGCTTATATACCGGGGAGCTGTTTTTT
>NA|TRBV19|TRBJ1-1|NA
CASSTTASRAFF
TGTGCCAGTAGTACGACAGCCTCTAGAGCTTTCTTT
>NA|TRBV19|TRBJ2-1|NA
CASSIQVRRDEQFF
TGTGCCAGTAGTATTCAGGTGCGCCGCGATGAGCAGTTCTTC
>TRBD2|TRBV25-1|TRBJ2-3|NA
CASAGGTNTQYF
TGTGCCTCGGCGGGAGGAACTAATACGCAGTATTTT
>NA|TRBV5-5|TRBJ2-6|NA
CASSFITVGSGANVLTF
TGTGCCAGCAGCTTCATAACGGTGGGCTCTGGGGCCAACGTCCTGACTTTC
>NA|TRBV6-4|TRBJ1-5|NA
CASSDNPNQPQHF
TGTGCCAGCAGTGACAACCCCAATCAGCCCCAGCATTTT
>NA|TRBV9|TRBJ2-1|NA
CASSAAYNEQFF
TGTGCCAGCAGCGCCGCCTACAATGAGCAGTTCTTC
>NA|TRBV10-3|TRBJ1-1|once
CAITEGWRDTEAFF
TGTGCCATCACCGAAGGGTGGAGGGACACTGAAGCTTTCTTT
>TRBD2|TRBV7-3|TRBJ2-3|NA
CASSLSGLAGNTDTQYF
TGTGCCAGCAGCTTATCAGGGCTAGCGGGAAACACAGATACGCAGTATTTT
>NA|TRBV5-6|TRBJ1-1|NA
CASSLTPTGNGMNTEAFF
TGTGCCAGCAGCTTGACCCCGACAGGTAACGGGATGAACACTGAAGCTTTCTTT